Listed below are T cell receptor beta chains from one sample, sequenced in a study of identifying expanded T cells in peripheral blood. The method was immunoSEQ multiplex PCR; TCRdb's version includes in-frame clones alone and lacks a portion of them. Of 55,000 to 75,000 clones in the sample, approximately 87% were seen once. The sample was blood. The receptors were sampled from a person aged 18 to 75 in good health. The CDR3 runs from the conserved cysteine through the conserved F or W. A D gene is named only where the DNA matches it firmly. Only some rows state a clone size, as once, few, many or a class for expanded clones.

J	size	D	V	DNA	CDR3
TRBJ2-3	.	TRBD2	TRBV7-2	TGTGCCAGCAGCTCTCTAGCGGGACCCAGCACAGATACGCAGTATTTT	CASSSLAGPSTDTQYF
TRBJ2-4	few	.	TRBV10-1	TGCGCCAGCAGTGAGTCCGGCTCGTTAGCCAAAAACATTCAGTACTTC	CASSESGSLAKNIQYF
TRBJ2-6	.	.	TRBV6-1	TGTGCCAGCAGTGAAACCGGCTCTGGGGCCAACGTCCTGACTTTC	CASSETGSGANVLTF
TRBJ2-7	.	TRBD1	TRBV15	TGTGCCACCAGCAGACGGGACAGGGCCACCTACGAGCAGTACTTC	CATSRRDRATYEQYF
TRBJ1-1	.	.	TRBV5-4	TGTGCCAGCAGCTTGAGTTTGGAGTACACTGAAGCTTTCTTT	CASSLSLEYTEAFF
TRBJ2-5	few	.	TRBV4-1	TGCGCCAGCAGCCAAGTCTCGGCGATCGAGAGAGTTCCCCAGTACTTC	CASSQVSAIERVPQYF
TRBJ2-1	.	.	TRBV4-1	TGCGCCAGCAGCCAAGACGGGACGGATGTCTACAATGAGCAGTTCTTC	CASSQDGTDVYNEQFF
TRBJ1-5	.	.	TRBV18	TGTGCCAGCTCACTTTCCACGCCCAGTAGCAATCAGCCCCAGCATTTT	CASSLSTPSSNQPQHF
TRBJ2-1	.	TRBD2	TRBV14	TGTGCCAGCAGCCAGTTGGCGGGAGGGCCCGGCAATGAGCAGTTCTTC	CASSQLAGGPGNEQFF
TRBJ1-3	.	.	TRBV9	TGTGCCAGCAGCCCCGGGGGGAACACCATATATTTT	CASSPGGNTIYF
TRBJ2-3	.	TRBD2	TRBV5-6	TGTGCCAGCAGCTTGGCCCCGACGGAGGGAGGGACGCAGTATTTT	CASSLAPTEGGTQYF
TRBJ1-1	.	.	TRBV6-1	TGTGCCAGCAGGGAAGAGGCCCCAGGACTCTTT	CASREEAPGLF
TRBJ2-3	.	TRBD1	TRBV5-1	TGCGCCAGCAGCTTCTACAGGGGTGATTTCGAGGATACGCAGTATTTT	CASSFYRGDFEDTQYF
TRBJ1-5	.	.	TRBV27	TGTGCCAGCAGTTTATCTGGGGTTCAGCCCCAGCATTTT	CASSLSGVQPQHF
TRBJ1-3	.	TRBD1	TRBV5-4	TGTGCCAGCAGCTGGGGAAGACAGGGAACGGCTGGAAACACCATATATTTT	CASSWGRQGTAGNTIYF
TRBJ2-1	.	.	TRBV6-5	TGTGCCAGCAGTTACTCTCGATCCTACAATGAGCAGTTCTTC	CASSYSRSYNEQFF
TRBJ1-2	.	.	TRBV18	TGTGCCAGCTCACCAATTGCCAAAATCGGCTATGGCTACACCTTC	CASSPIAKIGYGYTF
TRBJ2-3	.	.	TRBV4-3	TGCGCCAGCAGCCAATCAACCCCAGGGACAGATACGCAGTATTTT	CASSQSTPGTDTQYF